Each of the 20 T cell receptor beta chains below was sequenced from the same sample in a study of blood T cell repertoires in COVID-19. Generated by immunoSEQ multiplex PCR, the TCRdb table keeps only in-frame clones and is missing some. The sample has 250,000 or so clones; approximately 89% are singletons. Sequenced material: PBMCs or T cells enriched from blood (not recorded which). Receptors originate from a man aged 35 to 55 who had been exposed to COVID-19.

The chain has TRBV6-5 and TRBJ1-2; TRBD1 aligns across 8 bases. V lost 0 bases to trimming and J lost 8 bases; unmatched junction nucleotides: 2. CDR1 and CDR2 (germline): MNHEY, SVGAGI. The CDR3 spans 13 residues. The CDR3 region is CASSYSTGAGYTF. In DNA, the CDR3 is TGTGCCAGCAGTTACTCGACAGGGGCGGGCTACACCTTC.

The chain is built from TRBV10-3 and TRBJ1-1; 9 positions match TRBD1. Trimming cost V 4 bases and J 5 bases; bases outside gene matches: 5. The length of the CDR3 is 14 residues. Per germline, CDR1 ENHRY and CDR2 SYGVKD. The DNA for the CDR3 is TGTGCCATCAGTGGAACAGGGGGCCGGACTGAAGCTTTCTTT. This encodes CAISGTGGRTEAFF.

The chain links TRBV6-4 to TRBJ2-7; D possibly corresponds to TRBD1 (6 bases). V lost 5 bases to trimming and J lost 1 base, with 12 bases between them. Germline-derived CDR1 and CDR2 are MRHNA and SNTAGT. The CDR3 totals 14 residues. CDR3 loop: CASSRDMQSYEQYF. CDR3 bases: TGTGCCAGCAGTAGGGACATGCAGTCCTACGAGCAGTACTTC.

This chain connects TRBV30 to TRBJ1-6; D may be TRBD1 (6 bases). The CDR3 covers 14 residues. The germline V gene has CDR1 GTSNPN and CDR2 SVGIG (reference sequence). The ends were cut back, 7 bases at V and 1 base at J, with 11 bases in the middle. Here the CDR3 DNA reads TGTGCCTTAAACAGGGTTTCCTATAATTCACCCCTCCACTTT. Its protein is CALNRVSYNSPLHF.

The count of this clone is one. V gene TRBV10-1 combines with J gene TRBJ2-5; 10 bases map to TRBD2. This CDR3 is 14 amino acids long. CDR1 and CDR2 (germline): WNHNN, SYGVQD (reference sequence). Trimming at V came to 5 bases and at J to 4 bases, leaving 4 bases not matched to a gene. CDR3 region: CASSPRTSGETQYF. CDR3 coding DNA: TGCGCCAGCAGTCCTAGGACTAGCGGAGAGACCCAGTACTTC.

V gene TRBV27 combines with J gene TRBJ1-2, with D perhaps matching TRBD1 (6 bases). The CDR3 runs 15 residues. Germline CDR1 reads MNHEY; CDR2 reads SMNVEV (reference sequence). V was trimmed by 3 bases and J by 2 bases, leaving 13 bases between them. The CDR3 DNA sequence: TGTGCCAGCAGTTTCCGACGGACAGTAAACTATGGCTACACCTTC. Translating it yields CASSFRRTVNYGYTF.

The sample holds many counts of this clone. The genes are TRBV7-9 and TRBJ1-4; 10 nucleotides line up with TRBD1. In germline, CDR1 is SEHNR, CDR2 FQNEAQ (reference sequence). The CDR3 extends over 15 amino acids. V was pared by 4 bases and J by 7 bases, with 6 bases of the junction left unmatched. For the CDR3, the DNA is TGTGCCAGCAGCTCTTGGACAGGGGGGCTTGAAAAACTGTTTTTT. It is translated as CASSSWTGGLEKLFF.

The V gene is TRBV19, the J gene TRBJ2-1; TRBD1 matches at 9 bases. The CDR3 totals 15 residues. The junction had 6 bases not matched to a gene; V was cut back by 7 bases and J by 2 bases. Germline V CDR1 and CDR2: LNHDA, SQIVND (reference sequence). DNA of the CDR3: TGTGCCAGTAACCCGGGACAGGGCCCCTACAATGAGCAGTTCTTC. Its translation: CASNPGQGPYNEQFF.

The sample holds a few counts of this clone. For the CDR3, the DNA is TGTGCCAGCAGCTTATTTTTAAGCGGGAGCAGGAAGGTGAATGAGCAGTTCTTC. It is translated as CASSLFLSGSRKVNEQFF. The V and J genes are TRBV13 and TRBJ2-1; the match to TRBD2 covers 8 bases. The CDR3 has 18 residues. V gave up 2 bases and J gave up 7 bases; unmatched junction bases: 16. In germline, CDR1 is PRHDT, CDR2 FYEKMQ (reference sequence).

V and J are TRBV28 and TRBJ2-1, with 8 bases fitting TRBD1. This CDR3 spans 14 amino acids. The V and J ends lost 3 bases and 9 bases, in that order; junction bases with no gene match: 7. Germline V gives CDR1 MDHEN, CDR2 SYDVKM. Here the CDR3 reads CASSFHRTGIEQFF. DNA for the CDR3: TGTGCCAGCAGTTTCCACAGGACAGGGATTGAGCAGTTCTTC.

The V and J genes are TRBV7-9 and TRBJ2-5; the D is unclear. Between the trimmed V and J ends, which lost 5 bases and 1 base, there was a span of 11 bases. The CDR3 totals 14 residues. Germline loops: CDR1 SEHNR, CDR2 FQNEAQ (reference sequence). The CDR3 protein is CASSHVGGQETQYF. CDR3 bases: TGTGCCAGCAGCCATGTCGGCGGCCAAGAGACCCAGTACTTC.

The J gene is TRBJ1-6, the V gene TRBV2, with a tentative D call TRBD1 (6 bases). V was cut by 3 bases and J by 5 bases, with 11 bases left in between. CDR1 is SNHLY, CDR2 FYNNEI, per germline. There are 15 residues in the CDR3. In DNA form, the CDR3 reads TGTGCCAGCAGTGATCAGGGGACAAATAATTCACCCCTCCACTTT. Protein: CASSDQGTNNSPLHF.

The chain is built from TRBV2 and TRBJ2-1; 9 bases agree with TRBD1. CDR1 SNHLY and CDR2 FYNNEI come from the germline V gene. The CDR3 length is 15 residues. J was trimmed by 5 bases and V by 6 bases; bases with no gene match: 8. The CDR3 protein is CASRGRDRVHNEQFF. The CDR3, as DNA: TGTGCCAGCAGGGGGAGGGACAGGGTGCACAATGAGCAGTTCTTC.

The chain combines TRBV3-1 (or the pseudogene TRBV3-2) with TRBJ1-2; 10 bases are shared with TRBD1. The CDR3 consists of 18 residues. Germline loops: CDR1 LGHDT, CDR2 YNNKEL (reference sequence). Germline trimming cut 1 base from V and 2 bases from J; bases unmatched to any gene: 10. The CDR3 loop reads CASSQVWVEDRGNYGYTF. CDR3 sequence (DNA): TGTGCCAGCAGCCAAGTTTGGGTCGAGGACAGGGGGAACTATGGCTACACCTTC.

The gene calls are TRBV4-2 and TRBJ2-1; 12 bases map to TRBD2. Trimming took 0 bases from V and 1 from J; bases not matched to a gene: 7. Per germline, CDR1 LGHNA and CDR2 YNFKEQ. There are 19 residues in the CDR3. This CDR3 is CASSQDPGLAGSSYNEQFF. The CDR3 DNA reads TGTGCCAGCAGCCAAGATCCGGGACTAGCGGGCTCATCCTACAATGAGCAGTTCTTC.

The chain couples TRBV6-5 to TRBJ1-1; TRBD1 might be the D (5 bases). The CDR3 totals 15 residues. V shed 0 bases and J shed 11 bases, with 19 bases lying between them. Germline-derived CDR1 and CDR2 are MNHEY and SVGAGI. The CDR3 protein is CASSYSTGTARGAFF. The CDR3 DNA sequence: TGTGCCAGCAGTTACTCGACCGGTACAGCCCGGGGGGCTTTCTTT.

V and J are TRBV3-1 (or the pseudogene TRBV3-2) and TRBJ2-3, with 10 bases identical to TRBD2. The CDR3 spans 16 residues. Germline lookup yields CDR1 LGHDT and CDR2 YNNKEL (reference sequence). V lost 1 base, J lost 4 bases, and 5 bases stayed unmatched. The chain's CDR3 is CASSQGLAGGPDTQYF. The CDR3 DNA is TGTGCCAGCAGCCAAGGATTAGCGGGGGGTCCAGATACGCAGTATTTT.

The rearrangement links TRBV2 to TRBJ1-2; D is undetermined. Deletions cut 5 bases from V and 0 bases from J, with 13 bases between. Germline V gene lookup returns CDR1 SNHLY and CDR2 FYNNEI. The CDR3 length is 15 residues. The CDR3 sequence: CASSSPGATNYGYTF. CDR3 coding DNA: TGTGCCAGCAGTTCCCCCGGAGCGACTAACTATGGCTACACCTTC.

This chain connects TRBV7-9 to TRBJ2-3; 9 nucleotides align to TRBD2. The trim removed 7 bases at V and 3 bases at J, leaving 5 bases unmatched. Germline V CDR1 and CDR2: SEHNR, FQNEAQ (reference sequence). The CDR3 totals 14 residues. CDR3: CASTGLAMTDTQYF. Written as DNA, the CDR3 is TGTGCCAGCACCGGACTAGCGATGACAGATACGCAGTATTTT. The variable domain in full, with the rest retrieved from reference TRBV7-9 and TRBJ2-3, is DTGVSQNPRHKITKRGQNVTFRCDPISEHNRLYWYRQTLGQGPEFLTYFQNEAQLEKSRLLSDRFSAERPKGSFSTLEIQRTEQGDSAMYLCASTGLAMTDTQYFGPGTRLTVL.

This chain joins TRBV9 and TRBJ1-5, with D perhaps TRBD1 (5 bases). Germline V CDR1 and CDR2: SGDLS, YYNGEE. The ends were cut back, 0 bases at V and 2 bases at J, with 9 bases in the middle. The length of the CDR3 is 15 residues. Here the CDR3 DNA reads TGTGCCAGCAGCGTAGATGGGGCCGGCAATCAGCCCCAGCATTTT. The encoded protein is CASSVDGAGNQPQHF.